This T cell receptor (beta chain) was identified during a study of blood T cell repertoires in COVID-19. On the study more broadly: Sites in the United States, Italy and Spain provided acute and convalescent COVID-19 samples. PBMCs, B-cell-depleted T cells, or T cells were the source of the cDNA or gDNA that made up the material.

This clone is a singleton in its sample. Original processing methods: The authors estimated nucleated cell counts from reference gene primer amplification. Data came from immunoSEQ multiplex PCR; TCRdb stores just in-frame clones and leaves some out. D and trimming come from the DNA, and the V and J calls and clone size come from that table. The table includes approximately 150,000 clones, approximately 87% detected once. Sequencing was carried out using peripheral blood. This TCR came from a man aged 45-60 years who had recovered from COVID-19.

CDR3 protein: CASSPKPSEQYF. The CDR3 coding sequence is TGTGCCAGCAGCCCCAAACCCAGCGAGCAGTACTTC. The chain links TRBV7-6 to TRBJ2-7; D is ambiguous. With 5 bases removed from V and 6 bases from J, the gap between germline ends came to 11 bases. Per germline, CDR1 SGHVS and CDR2 FNYEAQ. The CDR3 totals 12 residues.